A selection of T cell receptor beta chains follows, all from one sample in a study of beta chain features in type 1 diabetes. Using immunoSEQ multiplex PCR, the repertoire was profiled, and TCRdb retains in-frame clones only, with some absent. The table has 970,000 or so clones, 15% to 20% seen once; the top ten hold 0.02% to 0.025%. The sample comprised naive CD4+ T cells from blood. These receptors were obtained from a woman between 18 and 30 years old in good health. The CDR3 runs from the conserved cysteine through the conserved F or W. The order of the fields is J gene, V gene, CDR3 protein.

TRBJ2-5 | TRBV4-2 | CASSQAGVLETQYF
TRBJ1-3 | TRBV2 | CASSEASFGNTIYF
TRBJ2-7 | TRBV7-9 | CASSIQGADEQYF
TRBJ2-1 | TRBV11-2 | CASSRLAGGLSSYNEQFF
TRBJ1-1 | TRBV11-1 | CASSLGQGGTEAFF
TRBJ1-1 | TRBV2 | CASSESTGLNTEAFF
TRBJ2-7 | TRBV29-1 | CSVGQGASPNYEQYF
TRBJ2-1 | TRBV5-4 | CASSLTRFSSSSYNEQFF
TRBJ2-7 | TRBV6-5 | CASSYSAELSYEQYF
TRBJ2-2 | TRBV5-1 | CASNPGQPSLTTNTGELFF
TRBJ2-1 | TRBV9 | CASSVDTSGSRSYNEQFF
TRBJ2-3 | TRBV5-4 | CASSGGLVRDTQYF
TRBJ2-5 | TRBV5-1 | CASSLGNQETQYF
TRBJ2-3 | TRBV7-2 | CASSLVQGDTDTQYF
TRBJ2-1 | TRBV19 | CASSLSGLAGASSYNEQFF
TRBJ2-1 | TRBV5-5 | CASSLQSQGYNEQFF
TRBJ1-5 | TRBV6-6 | CASRTGLNQPQHF
TRBJ1-4 | TRBV2 | CASSEEGWGVANEKLFF
TRBJ2-1 | TRBV7-2 | CASSLDRSLQFF
TRBJ1-3 | TRBV7-6 | CASSSEYGSGNTIYF
TRBJ1-1 | TRBV6-6 | CAISGLGGIGTEAFF
TRBJ2-5 | TRBV7-9 | CASSFLAPGETQYF
TRBJ2-1 | TRBV19 | CASRGLEYNEQFF
TRBJ2-1 | TRBV7-2 | CASSRTSGRYNEQFF
TRBJ1-3 | TRBV5-5 | CASSLIGGSNTIYF
TRBJ2-3 | TRBV7-9 | CASSSVRQYNTDTQYF
TRBJ2-7 | TRBV6-1 | CASSGTTYEQYF
TRBJ2-1 | TRBV4-2 | CASSQPLAGALNEQFF
TRBJ2-2 | TRBV15 | CATSRGTGWVTGELFF
TRBJ2-7 | TRBV7-2 | CASSPVGGGPYEQYF
TRBJ2-5 | TRBV7-2 | CASSTGHRETQYF
TRBJ2-7 | TRBV7-8 | CASSLAPDRDVYEQYF
NA | TRBV28 | CASSSGYEQYF
TRBJ2-1 | TRBV2 | CARGSSVVNNEQFF
TRBJ1-4 | TRBV7-3 | CASRLGEKLFF
TRBJ2-1 | TRBV19 | CASSIDLSSYNEQFF
TRBJ1-4 | TRBV2 | CASSETGRGEKLFF
TRBJ2-1 | TRBV5-6 | CASSPGGDRHNEQFF
TRBJ2-1 | TRBV9 | CASSVREYSGAGNNEQFF
TRBJ2-5 | TRBV2 | CASSEWMGTQYF
TRBJ2-3 | TRBV13 | CASSLEGVGGLARTDTQYF
TRBJ1-5 | TRBV19 | CASSMGTGQRAQHF
TRBJ1-5 | TRBV18 | CASSPDSNQPQHF
TRBJ2-1 | TRBV11-2 | CASSTGLAAYNEQFF
TRBJ2-7 | TRBV18 | CASSPGTGNYEQYF
TRBJ1-3 | TRBV2 | CASSVDRNTIYF